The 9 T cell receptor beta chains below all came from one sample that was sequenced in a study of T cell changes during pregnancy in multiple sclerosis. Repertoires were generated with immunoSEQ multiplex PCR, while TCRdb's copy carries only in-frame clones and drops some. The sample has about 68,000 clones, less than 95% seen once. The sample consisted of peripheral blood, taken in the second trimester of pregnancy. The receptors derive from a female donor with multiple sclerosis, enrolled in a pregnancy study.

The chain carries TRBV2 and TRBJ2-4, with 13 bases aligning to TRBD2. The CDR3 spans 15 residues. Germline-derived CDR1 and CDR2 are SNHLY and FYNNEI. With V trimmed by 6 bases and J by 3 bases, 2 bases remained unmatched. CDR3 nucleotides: TGTGCCAGCAGCGGACTAGCGGGGGACAAAAACATTCAGTACTTC. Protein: CASSGLAGDKNIQYF.

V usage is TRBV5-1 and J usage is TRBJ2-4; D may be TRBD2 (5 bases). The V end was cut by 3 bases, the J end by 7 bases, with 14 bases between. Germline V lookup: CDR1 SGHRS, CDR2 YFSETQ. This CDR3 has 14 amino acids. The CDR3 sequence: CASSSRAPGNIQYF. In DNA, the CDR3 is TGCGCCAGCAGCTCGCGGGCCCCTGGGAACATTCAGTACTTC.

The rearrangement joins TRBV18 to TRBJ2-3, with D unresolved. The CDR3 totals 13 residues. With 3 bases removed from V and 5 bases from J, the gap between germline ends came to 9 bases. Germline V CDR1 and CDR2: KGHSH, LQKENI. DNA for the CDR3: TGTGCCAGCTCACCTTTACCACTAGATACGCAGTATTTT. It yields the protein CASSPLPLDTQYF.

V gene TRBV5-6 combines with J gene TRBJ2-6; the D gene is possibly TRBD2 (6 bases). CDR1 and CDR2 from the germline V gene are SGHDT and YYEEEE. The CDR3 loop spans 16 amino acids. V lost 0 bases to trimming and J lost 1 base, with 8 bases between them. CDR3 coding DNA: TGTGCCAGCAGCTTGGGCGCGGGGTCTGGGGCCAACGTCCTGACTTTC. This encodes CASSLGAGSGANVLTF.

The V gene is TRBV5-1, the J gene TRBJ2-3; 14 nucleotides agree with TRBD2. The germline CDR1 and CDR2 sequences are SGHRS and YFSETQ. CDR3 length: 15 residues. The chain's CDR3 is CAGTSGGLSTDTQYF. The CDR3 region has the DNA TGCGCTGGGACTAGCGGGGGCCTTAGCACAGATACGCAGTATTTT.

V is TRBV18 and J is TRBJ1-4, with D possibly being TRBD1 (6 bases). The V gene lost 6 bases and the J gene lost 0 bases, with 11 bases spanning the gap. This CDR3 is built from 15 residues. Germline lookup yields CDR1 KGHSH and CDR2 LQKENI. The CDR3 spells CASSPRQATNEKLFF. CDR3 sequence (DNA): TGTGCCAGCTCTCCGCGACAGGCAACTAATGAAAAACTGTTTTTT.

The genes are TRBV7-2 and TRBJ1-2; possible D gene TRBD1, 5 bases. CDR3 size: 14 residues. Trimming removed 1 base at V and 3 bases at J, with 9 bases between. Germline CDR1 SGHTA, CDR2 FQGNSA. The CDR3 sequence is CASSLGRAYYGYTF. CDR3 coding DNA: TGTGCCAGCAGCTTAGGCAGGGCCTACTATGGCTACACCTTC.

CDR3 protein: CAISGTGTGRSYGYTF. The DNA for the CDR3 is TGTGCCATCAGCGGGACAGGGACAGGGCGCAGCTATGGCTACACCTTC. The J gene is TRBJ1-2, the V gene TRBV10-3, with TRBD1 matching over 9 bases. The CDR3 runs 16 residues. Germline V lookup: CDR1 ENHRY, CDR2 SYGVKD. Losses at the gene ends were 6 bases for V and 4 bases for J; bases not matched to a gene: 12.

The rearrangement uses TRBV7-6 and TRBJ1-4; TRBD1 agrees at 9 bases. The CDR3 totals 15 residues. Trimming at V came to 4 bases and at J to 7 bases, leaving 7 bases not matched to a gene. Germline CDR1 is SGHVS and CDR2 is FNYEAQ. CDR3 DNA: TGTGCCAGCAGCTCCCGGGACAGGGACGTTGAAAAACTGTTTTTT. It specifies CASSSRDRDVEKLFF.